This TCR beta chain came from a study of Ad26.COV2.S vaccination and SARS-CoV-2 variants. Study at large: Donor joined the COV1001 Ad26.COV2.S trial arm. Intramuscular Ad26.COV2.S doses were given once or twice, 56 days apart. Study-wide points: Participants in the vaccine arm had higher spike-specific TCR breadth; placebo recipients had lower.

The sample's treatment: roughly 20 received Ad26.COV2.S at low or high dose, single or two shots; about 5 received placebo; per-sample allocation not given. All samples were drawn on day 63, counting from the first vaccine or placebo injection. A note on this clone: Its cognate antigen is unknown.

Some clones are missing from TCRdb's copy, which holds only in-frame ones; the method was immunoSEQ multiplex PCR. The data show about 350,000 clones, 70% to 90% seen once. The sequence was obtained from a person between 18 and 60 years old who received the Ad26.COV2.S COVID-19 vaccine or a placebo. Sequenced here: peripheral blood, sampled in a trial of Ad26.COV2.S vaccine versus placebo.

The CDR3 reads CASGLGWTARSRFF. The DNA for the CDR3 is TGTGCTAGTGGTTTGGGCTGGACGGCCCGTAGCCGGTTCTTC. The rearrangement links TRBV12-5 to TRBJ2-1, with no clear D. The CDR3 runs 14 residues. Trimming stripped 1 base from V and 15 bases from J, with 19 bases between. The germline V gene has CDR1 LGHNT and CDR2 FRNRAP.